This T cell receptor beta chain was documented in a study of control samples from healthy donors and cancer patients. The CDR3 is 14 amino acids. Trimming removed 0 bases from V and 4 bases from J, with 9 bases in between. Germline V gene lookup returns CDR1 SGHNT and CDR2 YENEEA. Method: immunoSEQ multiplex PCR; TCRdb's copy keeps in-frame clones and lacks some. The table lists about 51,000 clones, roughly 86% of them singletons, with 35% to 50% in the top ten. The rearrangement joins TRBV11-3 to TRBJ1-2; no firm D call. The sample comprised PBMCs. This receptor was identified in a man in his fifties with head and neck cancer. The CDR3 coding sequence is TGTGCCAGCAGCTTAGATCCCAGTGGCTATGGCTACACCTTC. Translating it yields CASSLDPSGYGYTF.